These 10 T cell receptor beta chains came from one sample sequenced in a study of shared clonotypes between healthy human individuals. The method was immunoSEQ multiplex PCR; TCRdb's version includes in-frame clones alone and lacks a portion of them. Seen here are about 450,000 clones, around 80% observed once, and the top ten hold more than 10%. Sample: PBMCs. The source is a woman aged 35 to 49 in good health. Some clones in this sample may be carry-over from other donors' samples.

The gene calls are TRBV30 and TRBJ1-3; 9 bases are shared with TRBD1. The germline CDR1 and CDR2 sequences are GTSNPN and SVGIG (reference sequence). The CDR3 totals 16 residues. After removal of 1 base from V and 2 bases from J, the junction contained 6 bases not matched to a gene. The CDR3 coding sequence is TGTGCCTGGAGTGCGCTGACAGGGGGAGCTGGAAACACCATATATTTT. This sequence encodes CAWSALTGGAGNTIYF.

The chain links TRBV27 to TRBJ1-5, with 9 bases aligning to TRBD1. The CDR3 sequence is 18 residues long. The germline V gene encodes CDR1 MNHEY and CDR2 SMNVEV (reference sequence). V lost 6 bases to trimming and J lost 0 bases; unmatched junction nucleotides: 12. The CDR3 region has the DNA TGTGCCAGCAGCCAAAGCCGGACAGGGGCCTATAGCAATCAGCCCCAGCATTTT. As protein: CASSQSRTGAYSNQPQHF.

The J gene is TRBJ1-5, the V gene TRBV27; D is uncertain. Deletions cut 2 bases from V and 6 bases from J, with 8 bases between. The CDR3 covers 13 residues. Looked up from germline, CDR1 is MNHEY and CDR2 is SMNVEV (reference sequence). This chain's CDR3 is CASSLGDRQPQHF. In nucleotides, the CDR3 is TGTGCCAGCAGTTTAGGGGATCGTCAGCCCCAGCATTTT.

The V and J genes are TRBV14 and TRBJ2-1; TRBD2 might be the D (6 bases). CDR1 is SGHDN and CDR2 is FVKESK in the germline V gene. This CDR3 has 14 amino acids. V lost 1 base, J lost 9 bases, and 13 bases lay in between. CDR3 sequence reads: CASSQVPLAGEQFF. In DNA, the CDR3 is TGTGCCAGCAGCCAAGTCCCACTAGCTGGTGAGCAGTTCTTC.

The CDR3 DNA follows: TGCAGCGTGGCAGAGTCGGGGAACTATGGCTACACCTTC. It is translated as CSVAESGNYGYTF. The chain links TRBV29-1 to TRBJ1-2, with no clear D. The V gene lost 6 bases and the J gene lost 2 bases, with 13 bases spanning the gap. Germline CDR1 and CDR2: SQVTM and ANQGSEA. The CDR3 runs 13 residues.

The chain joins TRBV18 to TRBJ2-7, with 7 bases lining up with TRBD1. The V and J ends lost 3 bases and 1 base, in that order; junction bases with no gene match: 3. CDR3 length: 14 residues. Germline CDR1 is KGHSH and CDR2 is LQKENI. The DNA of the CDR3 is TGTGCCAGCTCACCTAAGACAGGGTCCTACGAGCAGTACTTC. As protein: CASSPKTGSYEQYF.

The chain combines TRBV25-1 with TRBJ2-1; 8 bases are a match to TRBD2. CDR3 length: 14 residues. CDR1 and CDR2 (germline): MGHDK, SYGVNS. With V trimmed by 3 bases and J by 10 bases, 8 bases remained unmatched. CDR3 DNA sequence: TGTGCCAGCAGTGAGGCGGGGGGACTGCCCGAGCAGTTCTTC. Translated: CASSEAGGLPEQFF. The full variable domain, rest sourced from reference TRBV25-1 and TRBJ2-1, is EADIYQTPRYLVIGTGKKITLECSQTMGHDKMYWYQQDPGMELHLIHYSYGVNSTEKGDLSSESTVSRIRTEHFPLTLESARPSHTSQYLCASSEAGGLPEQFFGPGTRLTVL.

This sequence joins TRBV19 and TRBJ1-5; D possibly corresponds to TRBD1 (5 bases). CDR1 is LNHDA and CDR2 is SQIVND in the germline V gene (reference sequence). V was pared by 5 bases and J by 2 bases, with 19 bases between. The CDR3 loop spans 17 amino acids. This chain's CDR3 is CASSLGRRIRGNQPQHF. CDR3 bases: TGTGCCAGTAGTCTGGGACGCAGAATTCGGGGCAATCAGCCCCAGCATTTT.

This sequence joins TRBV27 and TRBJ2-1; maybe TRBD2 (6 bases). The V gene lost 6 bases and the J gene lost 7 bases, with 22 bases spanning the gap. Germline V lookup: CDR1 MNHEY, CDR2 SMNVEV (reference sequence). This CDR3 has 16 amino acids. This CDR3 reads CASSSIAEPRGNEQFF. For the CDR3, the DNA is TGTGCCAGCAGCTCGATAGCGGAACCCCGTGGGAATGAGCAGTTCTTC.

This chain joins TRBV5-4 and TRBJ1-4; 8 positions agree with TRBD1. Germline CDR1 is SGHNT and CDR2 is YYREEE (reference sequence). Trimming at V came to 4 bases and at J to 5 bases, leaving 4 bases not matched to a gene. The CDR3 length is 14 residues. In DNA form, the CDR3 reads TGTGCCAGCAGCCCTGGGACAGGAAATGAAAAACTGTTTTTT. It specifies CASSPGTGNEKLFF.